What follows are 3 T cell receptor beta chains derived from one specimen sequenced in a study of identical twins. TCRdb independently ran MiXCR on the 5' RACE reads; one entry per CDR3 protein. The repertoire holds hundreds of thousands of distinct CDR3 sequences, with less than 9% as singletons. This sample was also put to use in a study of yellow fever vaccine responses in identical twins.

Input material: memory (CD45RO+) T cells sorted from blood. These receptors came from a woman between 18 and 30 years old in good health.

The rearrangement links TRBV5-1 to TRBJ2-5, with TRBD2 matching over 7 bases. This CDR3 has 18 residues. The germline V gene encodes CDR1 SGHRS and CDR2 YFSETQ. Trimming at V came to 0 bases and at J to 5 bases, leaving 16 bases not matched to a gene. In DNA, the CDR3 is TGCGCCAGCAGCTTGGGCATTAGCAATCGCGGGAGAGGGGAGACCCAGTACTTC. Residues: CASSLGISNRGRGETQYF.

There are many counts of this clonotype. The CDR3 reads CASKVSDFNQPQHF. CDR3 nucleotide sequence: TGTGCCAGCAAGGTTAGCGACTTCAATCAGCCCCAGCATTTT. The V gene is TRBV6-2 or TRBV6-3, the J gene TRBJ1-5; D remains ambiguous. CDR3 length: 14 amino acids. The V end was cut by 7 bases, the J end by 3 bases, with 13 bases between. Germline CDR1 reads MNHEY; CDR2 reads SVGEGT.

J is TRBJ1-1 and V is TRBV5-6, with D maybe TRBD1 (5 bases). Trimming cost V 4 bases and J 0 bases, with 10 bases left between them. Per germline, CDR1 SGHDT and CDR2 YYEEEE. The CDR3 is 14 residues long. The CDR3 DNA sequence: TGTGCCAGCAGCCCCGCGGGGGTGAACACTGAAGCTTTCTTT. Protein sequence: CASSPAGVNTEAFF. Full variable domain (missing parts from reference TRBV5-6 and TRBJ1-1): DAGVTQSPTHLIKTRGQQVTLRCSPKSGHDTVSWYQQALGQGPQFIFQYYEEEERQRGNFPDRFSGHQFPNYSSELNVNALLLGDSALYLCASSPAGVNTEAFFGQGTRLTVV.